The 11 T cell receptor beta chains given below trace back to one sample, sequenced in a study of blood T cell repertoires in COVID-19. The assay was immunoSEQ multiplex PCR, and TCRdb's table has in-frame clones only and misses some. The sample records roughly 43,000 clones, approximately 90% being singletons. Source material: peripheral blood. These receptors were obtained from a human donor in a cohort sampled during active COVID-19.

The rearrangement joins TRBV21-1 to TRBJ1-2; the table assigns TRBD1, which was not confirmed against the DNA. TRBV21-1 constitutes a pseudogene. This CDR3 is built from 15 residues. The CDR3 loop reads CASSKVGTPNYGYTF. The CDR3 nucleotides are TGTGCCAGCAGCAAAGTCGGGACACCCAACTATGGCTACACCTTC.

Only a few counts were recorded for this clone. The rearrangement uses TRBV6-5 and TRBJ2-1, with D tentatively TRBD2 (6 bases). CDR3 length: 15 residues. V was pared by 0 bases and J by 8 bases, with 14 bases between. The germline CDR1 and CDR2 sequences are MNHEY and SVGAGI. The CDR3 bases are TGTGCCAGCAGTTACTCACTAGCAGAGGGCCATGAGCAGTTCTTC. Its protein is CASSYSLAEGHEQFF.

The chain employs TRBV3-1 (or the pseudogene TRBV3-2) and TRBJ1-3; 8 bases are a match to TRBD1. The germline V gene has CDR1 LGHDT and CDR2 YNNKEL (reference sequence). This CDR3 is 15 amino acids long. V lost 4 bases to trimming and J lost 0 bases; unmatched junction nucleotides: 2. The CDR3 DNA reads TGTGCCAGCAGCCGCGACAGGGGCTCTGGAAACACCATATATTTT. It is translated as CASSRDRGSGNTIYF.

This clone showed up just a few times. For the CDR3, the DNA is TGTGCCAGCAGCCGAACCCGACTAGCGGGAGGGTTTAATGAGCAGTTCTTC. It specifies CASSRTRLAGGFNEQFF. This chain links TRBV3-1 (or the pseudogene TRBV3-2) with TRBJ2-1; 14 bases align to TRBD2. Germline V gene sequence: CDR1 LGHDT, CDR2 YNNKEL (reference sequence). The CDR3 extends over 17 amino acids. After removal of 4 bases from V and 7 bases from J, the junction contained 9 bases not matched to a gene.

The chain couples TRBV7-9 to TRBJ1-1; D call uncertain. The length of the CDR3 is 13 residues. V dropped 2 bases and J dropped 8 bases, with 12 bases sitting between them. Germline assignment: CDR1 SEHNR and CDR2 FQNEAQ (reference sequence). The CDR3 DNA reads as TGTGCCAGCAGCTTATCCGGTACAGCCGAAGCTTTCTTT. Its translation: CASSLSGTAEAFF.

V and J are TRBV9 and TRBJ1-6; 7 positions match TRBD1. The V gene end was trimmed by 4 bases and the J gene end by 6 bases; junction bases not matched to a gene: 10. Germline V gene data show CDR1 as SGDLS and CDR2 as YYNGEE. This CDR3 comprises 16 residues. As DNA, the CDR3 is TGTGCCAGCAGCCCCCGAGAGGGGGCGACTAATTCACCCCTCCACTTT. Protein sequence: CASSPREGATNSPLHF.

The chain recombines TRBV5-1 with TRBJ2-5, with D perhaps TRBD2 (6 bases). The CDR3 loop spans 17 amino acids. The germline CDR1 and CDR2 sequences are SGHRS and YFSETQ. The germline V and J ends were trimmed by 3 bases and 2 bases, with 20 bases remaining between them. CDR3 sequence: CASSWISGTSSQETQYF. The CDR3 DNA is TGCGCCAGCAGCTGGATTTCCGGGACTTCGTCTCAAGAGACCCAGTACTTC.

The V call is TRBV6-5, the J call TRBJ1-6; D is ambiguous. The germline gives CDR1 MNHEY, CDR2 SVGAGI. The CDR3 is 15 amino acids. The V end was cut by 6 bases, the J end by 0 bases, with 9 bases between. The CDR3 nucleotides are TGTGCCAGCAGAACCCCTAGCTCCTATAATTCACCCCTCCACTTT. It encodes CASRTPSSYNSPLHF.

V usage is TRBV10-3 and J usage is TRBJ2-5; 9 bases map to TRBD2. J was trimmed by 7 bases and V by 4 bases; bases with no gene match: 10. Per the germline V gene, CDR1 is ENHRY and CDR2 is SYGVKD. The CDR3 extends over 15 amino acids. The CDR3 protein is CAISAGGGGERTQYF. CDR3 DNA sequence: TGTGCCATCAGTGCTGGCGGGGGGGGCGAGAGGACCCAGTACTTC.

The V and J genes are TRBV5-1 and TRBJ1-6, with D unresolved. The V gene's germline CDR1 is SGHRS and CDR2 YFSETQ. The CDR3 is 14 amino acids. V gave up 2 bases and J gave up 10 bases, with 13 bases separating them. Here the CDR3 DNA reads TGCGCCAGCAGCTTAACAGATCTGAAGTCACCCCTCCACTTT. This sequence encodes CASSLTDLKSPLHF.

The V gene is TRBV19, the J gene TRBJ1-5; 7 bases line up with TRBD1. The CDR3 runs to 15 residues. With V trimmed by 7 bases and J by 4 bases, 10 bases remained unmatched. Germline values: CDR1 LNHDA, CDR2 SQIVND (reference sequence). CDR3 nucleotides: TGTGCCAGTACCGAGGGGGCCTTCATGAATCAGCCCCAGCATTTT. This codes for CASTEGAFMNQPQHF.